The 30 T cell receptor beta chains in this list originate from one sample, sequenced in a study of CD8+ T cells in alopecia areata. Following RNA extraction, reverse transcription yielded cDNA that acted as the sequencing template. Data came from immunoSEQ multiplex PCR; TCRdb stores just in-frame clones and leaves some out. The table shows some 110,000 clones, with about 61% occurring only once. The sample taken for sequencing was CD4+ T cells sorted from blood. The receptor source for this set is a human donor in good health.

The chain has TRBV18 and TRBJ1-2; D is ambiguous. Germline V gene sequence: CDR1 KGHSH, CDR2 LQKENI. V was pared by 5 bases and J by 0 bases, with 4 bases between. CDR3 length: 12 amino acids. CDR3 loop: CASSGANYGYTF. DNA of the CDR3: TGTGCCAGCTCAGGGGCTAACTATGGCTACACCTTC.

The V and J genes are TRBV30 and TRBJ2-5; D ambiguous. The CDR3 runs 13 residues. With 0 bases removed from V and 2 bases from J, the gap between germline ends came to 7 bases. Germline assignment: CDR1 GTSNPN and CDR2 SVGIG (reference sequence). The CDR3 is CAWSVLLQETQYF. CDR3 nucleotides: TGTGCCTGGAGTGTACTGCTACAAGAGACCCAGTACTTC.

This chain uses TRBV5-1 with TRBJ2-5; TRBD2 matches at 7 bases. The CDR3 spans 13 residues. Germline values: CDR1 SGHRS, CDR2 YFSETQ. With 3 bases clipped from V and 4 bases from J, the junction kept 3 bases outside the gene matches. CDR3: CASSSSGGETQYF. CDR3 nucleotides: TGCGCCAGCAGCTCCTCGGGGGGAGAGACCCAGTACTTC. The complete variable domain, with remaining parts taken from reference TRBV5-1 and TRBJ2-5, reads KAGVTQTPRYLIKTRGQQVTLSCSPISGHRSVSWYQQTPGQGLQFLFEYFSETQRNKGNFPGRFSGRQFSNSRSEMNVSTLELGDSALYLCASSSSGGETQYFGPGTRLLVL.

V gene TRBV30 combines with J gene TRBJ2-7; tentative D call: TRBD2 (6 bases). Trimming pared 2 bases from V and 7 bases from J, leaving 12 bases between. Germline-derived CDR1 and CDR2 are GTSNPN and SVGIG (reference sequence). This CDR3 has 12 amino acids. This CDR3 reads CAWSPRGGEQYF. The DNA of the CDR3 is TGTGCCTGGAGTCCGCGGGGTGGAGAGCAGTACTTC.

This clone showed up just a few times. The DNA of the CDR3 is TGTGCCAGTAGTAAGGGACCAGATACGCAGTATTTT. It translates to CASSKGPDTQYF. The rearrangement links TRBV19 to TRBJ2-3; tentatively, D is TRBD1 or TRBD2 (5 bases each). Per germline, CDR1 LNHDA and CDR2 SQIVND (reference sequence). This CDR3 spans 12 amino acids. The ends were cut back, 4 bases at V and 4 bases at J, with 6 bases in the middle.

This clone appeared a few times. V and J are TRBV5-6 and TRBJ1-6, with a weak D call TRBD1 (5 bases). From germline, CDR1 is SGHDT and CDR2 YYEEEE. The CDR3 length is 15 residues. V shed 5 bases and J shed 8 bases, with 17 bases lying between them. CDR3 sequence: CASSSGGYQYSPLHF. The CDR3 region has the DNA TGTGCCAGCAGTTCGGGGGGTTACCAGTATTCACCCCTCCACTTT.

Concerning this clone itself: Other DNA sequences from this sample encode an identical CDR3 as well. The rearrangement uses TRBV15 and TRBJ2-7, with 9 bases that match TRBD1. Losses at the gene ends were 3 bases for V and 5 bases for J; bases not matched to a gene: 2. There are 13 residues in the CDR3. The germline V gene has CDR1 LNHNV and CDR2 YYDKDF (reference sequence). DNA of the CDR3: TGTGCCACCAGCAGGGACAGGGGCCACGAGCAGTACTTC. Translation: CATSRDRGHEQYF.

The CDR3 bases are TGCGCCAGCAGCTTCCCCGGGGAGCTGTTTTTT. Encoded protein: CASSFPGELFF. J is TRBJ2-2 and V is TRBV5-1; D ambiguous. The germline gives CDR1 SGHRS, CDR2 YFSETQ. The germline V and J ends were trimmed by 2 bases and 6 bases, with 2 bases remaining between them. The CDR3 is made up of 11 amino acids.

The V call is TRBV10-3, the J call TRBJ1-5; D is unclear. Germline V gene data show CDR1 as ENHRY and CDR2 as SYGVKD. The CDR3 totals 14 residues. Between the trimmed V and J ends, which lost 2 bases and 3 bases, there was a span of 8 bases. CDR3 in amino acids: CAISEIGVNQPQHF. Written as DNA, the CDR3 is TGTGCCATCAGTGAGATCGGGGTCAATCAGCCCCAGCATTTT.

The sample holds a few counts of this clone. The V gene is TRBV7-7, the J gene TRBJ2-7; the match to TRBD1 covers 8 bases. The length of the CDR3 is 15 residues. The junction had 12 bases not matched to a gene; V was cut back by 5 bases and J by 6 bases. Looked up from germline, CDR1 is SSHAT and CDR2 is FNYEAQ (reference sequence). CDR3 bases: TGTGCCAGCAGCCCCTCCGGGACAGGACCTAGCGAGCAGTACTTC. Its protein is CASSPSGTGPSEQYF.

This clone was recorded only once. The V and J genes are TRBV30 and TRBJ1-1; TRBD1 matches at 7 bases. The J segment lost 1 base and the V segment lost 5 bases, leaving 4 bases of the junction unmatched. The germline V gene has CDR1 GTSNPN and CDR2 SVGIG (reference sequence). The CDR3 covers 13 residues. In DNA, the CDR3 is TGTGCCTGGGAAAGACAGGGGAACACTGAAGCTTTCTTT. Amino acids: CAWERQGNTEAFF.

This clone was counted between two and nine times. V gene TRBV20-1 combines with J gene TRBJ2-1; 8 positions match TRBD2. Per germline, CDR1 DFQATT and CDR2 SNEGSKA (reference sequence). CDR3 length equals 11 residues. V trimming: 7 bases; J trimming: 9 bases; junction bases outside the gene matches: 5. The CDR3 sequence: CSGGLASEQFF. The CDR3 DNA reads as TGCAGTGGAGGACTAGCTAGTGAGCAGTTCTTC.

V is TRBV27 and J is TRBJ1-2; 7 bases match TRBD1. CDR1 and CDR2 from the germline V gene are MNHEY and SMNVEV (reference sequence). The CDR3 covers 13 residues. V lost 6 bases, J lost 6 bases, and 7 bases stayed unmatched. The CDR3 nucleotides are TGTGCCAGCAGCGACCGGGACAGCGATGGCTACACCTTC. Encoded protein: CASSDRDSDGYTF.

The chain uses TRBV6-1 and TRBJ1-6, with D maybe TRBD1 (6 bases). The CDR3 runs 13 residues. The V gene lost 6 bases and the J gene lost 9 bases, with 12 bases spanning the gap. The V gene's germline CDR1 is MNHNS and CDR2 SASEGT. CDR3 amino acids: CASSQGSGSPLHF. CDR3 DNA: TGTGCCAGCAGCCAGGGGTCGGGTTCACCCCTCCACTTT.

The rearrangement joins TRBV6-5 to TRBJ2-5; unclear D gene. This CDR3 has 12 amino acids. The V and J ends lost 8 bases and 6 bases respectively, with 13 bases between them. Germline CDR1 and CDR2: MNHEY and SVGAGI. The CDR3 region has the DNA TGTGCCAGCTCCCAGGACCGGCAGACCCAGTACTTC. Its translation is CASSQDRQTQYF.

The sample holds a few counts of this clone. The V call is TRBV7-9, the J call TRBJ1-5; 7 nucleotides line up with TRBD1. The ends lost 4 bases at V and 4 bases at J; junction bases unmatched: 1. Germline lookup yields CDR1 SEHNR and CDR2 FQNEAQ (reference sequence). The CDR3 runs 13 residues. The CDR3 protein is CASSSGGNQPQHF. CDR3 nucleotide sequence: TGTGCCAGCAGCTCAGGGGGTAATCAGCCCCAGCATTTT.

The genes are TRBV27 and TRBJ2-7; a weak D match, TRBD1 (6 bases). In germline, CDR1 is MNHEY, CDR2 SMNVEV (reference sequence). The CDR3 runs 15 residues. Trimming pared 4 bases from V and 2 bases from J, leaving 15 bases between. CDR3 DNA: TGTGCCAGCAGTTCACACCGGGACACTACCTACGAGCAGTACTTC. As protein: CASSSHRDTTYEQYF.

This clone is medium-sized by share. The rearrangement joins TRBV7-2 to TRBJ2-1, with D hard to call. The germline gives CDR1 SGHTA, CDR2 FQGNSA. V was clipped by 0 bases and J by 9 bases, with 3 bases between them. The CDR3 has 11 amino acids. CDR3 coding DNA: TGTGCCAGCAGCTTAGCGATTGAGCAGTTCTTC. This codes for CASSLAIEQFF.

The chain carries TRBV15 and TRBJ2-3; D may match TRBD1 or TRBD2 (6 bases each). Per the germline V gene, CDR1 is LNHNV and CDR2 is YYDKDF (reference sequence). The V end lost 4 bases, the J end lost 2 bases, and 13 bases lay between the germline ends. The CDR3 totals 15 residues. This CDR3 is CATSKGGHDTDTQYF. The CDR3 DNA is TGTGCCACCAGCAAGGGGGGACATGACACAGATACGCAGTATTTT.

The rearrangement uses TRBV5-1 and TRBJ2-7; 9 bases are a match to TRBD1. The germline V gene encodes CDR1 SGHRS and CDR2 YFSETQ. Trimming cost V 4 bases and J 0 bases; bases outside gene matches: 8. This CDR3 comprises 16 residues. DNA for the CDR3: TGCGCCAGCAGCGCGGGACAGGGTAGACCCTCCTACGAGCAGTACTTC. This sequence encodes CASSAGQGRPSYEQYF.

The chain carries TRBV30 and TRBJ1-5; no clear D. Trimming took 2 bases from V and 0 from J, leaving 8 bases between them. Germline CDR1 GTSNPN, CDR2 SVGIG (reference sequence). The CDR3 covers 14 residues. CDR3 loop: CAWSRSVSNQPQHF. The CDR3 region has the DNA TGTGCCTGGAGTAGGTCGGTTAGCAATCAGCCCCAGCATTTT. Using reference TRBV30 and TRBJ1-5 for the parts outside the CDR3, the full variable domain is SQTIHQWPATLVQPVGSPLSLECTVEGTSNPNLYWYRQAAGRGLQLLFYSVGIGQISSEVPQNLSASRPQDRQFILSSKKLLLSDSGFYLCAWSRSVSNQPQHFGDGTRLSIL.

V gene TRBV9 combines with J gene TRBJ2-7, with TRBD1 matching 7 bases. The J segment lost 6 bases and the V segment lost 3 bases, leaving 3 bases of the junction unmatched. Germline lookup yields CDR1 SGDLS and CDR2 YYNGEE. This CDR3 contains 12 residues. CDR3 sequence reads: CASSEQGSEQYF. CDR3 DNA sequence: TGTGCCAGCAGCGAACAGGGGTCCGAGCAGTACTTC.

This rearrangement joins TRBV6-5 to TRBJ1-1; D is possibly TRBD1 (6 bases). V was trimmed by 6 bases and J by 1 base, leaving 15 bases between them. Germline V gives CDR1 MNHEY, CDR2 SVGAGI. This CDR3 spans 15 amino acids. The CDR3 nucleotides are TGTGCCAGCAGCCGGATACAGGGTGGGAACACTGAAGCTTTCTTT. This codes for CASSRIQGGNTEAFF.

This chain connects TRBV5-1 to TRBJ2-1; 7 positions agree with TRBD2. Germline V gene lookup returns CDR1 SGHRS and CDR2 YFSETQ. V was pared by 5 bases and J by 10 bases, with 9 bases of the junction left unmatched. The CDR3 is 13 amino acids. CDR3 nucleotides: TGCGCCAGCAGTCCCGCGGGGGATTTCGAGCAGTTCTTC. Translated, it gives CASSPAGDFEQFF.

The CDR3 region is CAWSRGRGGVETQYF. In nucleotides, the CDR3 is TGTGCCTGGAGTCGAGGTCGGGGGGGAGTGGAGACCCAGTACTTC. V and J are TRBV30 and TRBJ2-5; 8 bases agree with TRBD2. V lost 2 bases, J lost 5 bases, and 10 bases stayed unmatched. Germline V gene lookup returns CDR1 GTSNPN and CDR2 SVGIG (reference sequence). This CDR3 has 15 residues.

The gene calls are TRBV7-9 and TRBJ2-7; TRBD1 matches 7 bases. CDR3 length: 15 amino acids. With V trimmed by 5 bases and J by 3 bases, 10 bases remained unmatched. Germline V lookup: CDR1 SEHNR, CDR2 FQNEAQ (reference sequence). CDR3 DNA: TGTGCCAGCAGCCACACAGACAGGGAAATCTACGAGCAGTACTTC. Translation gives CASSHTDREIYEQYF.

The V and J genes are TRBV2 and TRBJ2-3; 9 positions agree with TRBD1. This CDR3 contains 16 residues. V lost 4 bases and J lost 1; bases outside the gene matches: 6. The germline V gene encodes CDR1 SNHLY and CDR2 FYNNEI. The CDR3 nucleotides are TGTGCCAGCAGTGGACAGGGGGATTTAGGCACAGATACGCAGTATTTT. It translates to CASSGQGDLGTDTQYF.

V usage is TRBV29-1 and J usage is TRBJ1-1, with a tentative D call TRBD1 (5 bases). Germline CDR1 is SQVTM and CDR2 is ANQGSEA. The length of the CDR3 is 15 residues. V lost 3 bases to trimming and J lost 0 bases, with 14 bases between them. The CDR3 is CSVDRAQTMNTEAFF. The CDR3 DNA reads TGCAGCGTTGACAGGGCACAAACGATGAACACTGAAGCTTTCTTT. Full variable domain (remainder filled in from reference TRBV29-1 and TRBJ1-1): SAVISQKPSRDICQRGTSLTIQCQVDSQVTMMFWYRQQPGQSLTLIATANQGSEATYESGFVIDKFPISRPNLTFSTLTVSNMSPEDSSIYLCSVDRAQTMNTEAFFGQGTRLTVV.

This clone was picked up many times. This chain links TRBV7-8 with TRBJ2-3; D uncertain. With 7 bases removed from V and 2 bases from J, the gap between germline ends came to 16 bases. The germline V gene has CDR1 SGHVS and CDR2 FQNEAQ. The CDR3 extends over 15 amino acids. In DNA form, the CDR3 reads TGTGCCAGCATCGGTAAGGAGCGACACACAGATACGCAGTATTTT. Translating gives CASIGKERHTDTQYF.

The V gene is TRBV23-1, the J gene TRBJ1-3, with D possibly matching TRBD1 (5 bases). TRBV23-1 is treated as an ORF (open reading frame) with a function not yet certain. The CDR3 loop spans 17 amino acids. Trimming took off 1 base at V and 0 bases at J, with 13 bases between the two ends. CDR3 DNA: TGCGCCAGCAGTCAATTCCGGGGACCCAGCTCTGGAAACACCATATATTTT. Its protein is CASSQFRGPSSGNTIYF.